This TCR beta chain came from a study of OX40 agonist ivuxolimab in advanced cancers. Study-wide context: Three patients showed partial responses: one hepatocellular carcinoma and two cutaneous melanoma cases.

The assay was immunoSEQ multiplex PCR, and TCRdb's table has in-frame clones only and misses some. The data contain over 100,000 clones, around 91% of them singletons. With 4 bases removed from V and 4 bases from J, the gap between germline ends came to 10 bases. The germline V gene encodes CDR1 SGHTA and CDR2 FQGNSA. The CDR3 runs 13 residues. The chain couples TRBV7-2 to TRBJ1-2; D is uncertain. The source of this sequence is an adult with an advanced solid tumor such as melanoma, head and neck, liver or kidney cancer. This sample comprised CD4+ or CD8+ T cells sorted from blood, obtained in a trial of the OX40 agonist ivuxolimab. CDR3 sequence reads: CASSWTYGYGYTF. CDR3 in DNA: TGTGCCAGCAGCTGGACTTACGGCTATGGCTACACCTTC.